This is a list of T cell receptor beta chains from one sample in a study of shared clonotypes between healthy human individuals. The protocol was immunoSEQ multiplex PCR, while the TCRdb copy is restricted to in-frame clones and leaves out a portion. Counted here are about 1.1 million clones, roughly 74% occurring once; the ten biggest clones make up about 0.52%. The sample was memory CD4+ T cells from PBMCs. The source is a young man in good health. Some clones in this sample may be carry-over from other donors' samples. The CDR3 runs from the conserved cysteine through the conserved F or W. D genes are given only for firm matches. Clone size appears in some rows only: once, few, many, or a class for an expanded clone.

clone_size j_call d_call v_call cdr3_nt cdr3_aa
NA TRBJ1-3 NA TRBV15 TGTGCTACAAGTCTGCCTTCTGGAAACACCATATATTTT CATSLPSGNTIYF
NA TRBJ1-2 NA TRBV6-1 TGTGCCAGCAGTGGTCCTAGTGGTGGCTACACCTTC CASSGPSGGYTF
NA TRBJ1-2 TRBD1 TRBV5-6 TGTGCCAGCAGCACTTTCCCGACAGGGGACTATGGCTACACCTTC CASSTFPTGDYGYTF
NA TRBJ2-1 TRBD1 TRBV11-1 TGTGCCAGCAGCTTAACGAACAGGGGTTACAATGAGCAGTTCTTC CASSLTNRGYNEQFF
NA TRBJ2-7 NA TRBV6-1 TGTGCCAGCAGCCGGGGATACGAGCAGTACTTC CASSRGYEQYF
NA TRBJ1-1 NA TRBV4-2 TGTGCCAGCAGCCAAGGGGGGGATCGGTCTGAAGCTTTCTTT CASSQGGDRSEAFF
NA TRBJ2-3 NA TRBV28 TGTGCCAGCAGTTTAACTAGCACGCAGTATTTT CASSLTSTQYF
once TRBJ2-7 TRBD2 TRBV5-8 TGTGCCAGCAGTTCGGGACTAGCGGAGGTCTACGAGCAGTACTTC CASSSGLAEVYEQYF
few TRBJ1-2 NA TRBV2 TGTGCCAGCAGAGTTGGGATTGGTGGCTACACCTTC CASRVGIGGYTF
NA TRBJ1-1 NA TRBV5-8 TGTGCCAGGACAGGAATGAACACTGAAGCTTTCTTT CARTGMNTEAFF
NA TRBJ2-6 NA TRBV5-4 TGTGCCAGCAGCTTGGATCGGGCTGGGGCCAACGTCCTGACTTTC CASSLDRAGANVLTF
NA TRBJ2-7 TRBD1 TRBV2 TGTGCCAGCAGGATTACCGGGACAGCGTACGAGCAGTACTTC CASRITGTAYEQYF
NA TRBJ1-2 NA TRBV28 TGTGCCAGCAGTTTGGGGGGGGGCCACTATGGCTACACCTTC CASSLGGGHYGYTF
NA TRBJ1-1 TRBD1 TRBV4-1 TGCGCCAGCAGCCAGGAGGACAGGGGCTACTCTGAAGCTTTCTTT CASSQEDRGYSEAFF
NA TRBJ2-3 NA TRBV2 TGTGCCAGCAGCCAAGGGGGGGCAGATACGCAGTATTTT CASSQGGADTQYF
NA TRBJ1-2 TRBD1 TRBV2 TGTGCCAGCACCAGGGGGGGCCATGGCTACACCTTC CASTRGGHGYTF